These 9 T cell receptor beta chains share one sample of origin, sequenced in a study of blood T cell repertoires in COVID-19. The repertoire was sequenced with immunoSEQ multiplex PCR; TCRdb's copy has only in-frame clones and lacks some. The sample lists over 100,000 clones, more than 80% seen once, with 1.1% in the top ten. The sequenced material came from peripheral blood. The receptors stem from a human donor in a cohort sampled during active COVID-19.

V usage is TRBV5-1 and J usage is TRBJ1-6; 8 nucleotides align to TRBD1. CDR1 is SGHRS and CDR2 is YFSETQ in the germline V gene. The CDR3 spans 17 residues. J was trimmed by 7 bases and V by 5 bases; bases with no gene match: 14. CDR3 DNA: TGCGCCAGCAGTAGGCAGGGGGCAATCGAAGGAAATTCACCCCTCCACTTT. It specifies CASSRQGAIEGNSPLHF.

The chain recombines TRBV30 with TRBJ1-2; 9 bases are shared with TRBD1. The CDR3 spans 15 residues. Germline CDR1 GTSNPN, CDR2 SVGIG (reference sequence). With 8 bases clipped from V and 7 bases from J, the junction kept 17 bases outside the gene matches. The CDR3, as DNA: TGTGCCCCCCTTCAGCTGGACAGGGGAGAAAGTGGCTACACCTTC. As protein: CAPLQLDRGESGYTF.

The rearrangement joins TRBV3-1 (or the pseudogene TRBV3-2) to TRBJ1-5, with D hard to call. Looked up from germline, CDR1 is LGHDT and CDR2 is YNNKEL (reference sequence). The CDR3 is 16 residues long. Trimming took off 0 bases at V and 5 bases at J, with 14 bases between the two ends. CDR3 in amino acids: CASSQDLGGRDQPQHF. CDR3 DNA: TGTGCCAGCAGCCAAGACCTGGGAGGGAGGGATCAGCCCCAGCATTTT.

This chain links TRBV27 with TRBJ2-5, with 9 bases lining up with TRBD2. CDR1 and CDR2 from the germline V gene are MNHEY and SMNVEV (reference sequence). V was clipped by 9 bases and J by 7 bases; unmatched bases: 12. The CDR3 loop spans 14 amino acids. In nucleotides, the CDR3 is TGTGCCAGTTGGCGGGGGGGCCAGGAATCGACCCAGTACTTC. Its translation: CASWRGGQESTQYF.

This clone was picked up a small number of times. The J gene is TRBJ2-7, the V gene TRBV5-4; TRBD2 aligns across 8 bases. Germline V gene sequence: CDR1 SGHNT, CDR2 YYREEE (reference sequence). V lost 0 bases, J lost 3 bases, and 2 bases stayed unmatched. The CDR3 length is 14 residues. Here the CDR3 reads CASSLELAGYEQYF. CDR3 bases: TGTGCCAGCAGCTTGGAGCTAGCGGGCTACGAGCAGTACTTC.

V and J are TRBV4-1 and TRBJ2-1; 7 nucleotides match TRBD1. The CDR3 has 16 amino acids. The junction had 9 bases not matched to a gene; V was cut back by 2 bases and J by 5 bases. Germline-derived CDR1 and CDR2 are MGHRA and YSYEKL. CDR3 residues: CASSQPGRGLNNEQFF. The DNA for the CDR3 is TGCGCCAGCAGCCAACCGGGTAGGGGGCTGAACAATGAGCAGTTCTTC.

The V gene is TRBV11-2, the J gene TRBJ1-1; weak D call: TRBD1 (6 bases). From germline, CDR1 is SGHAT and CDR2 FQNNGV. Trimming removed 1 base at V and 7 bases at J, with 16 bases between. The length of the CDR3 is 15 residues. The DNA for the CDR3 is TGTGCCAGCAGCTTAGGGGGCCGAGACAGGCATGAAGCTTTCTTT. This codes for CASSLGGRDRHEAFF.

V usage is TRBV5-4 and J usage is TRBJ2-1; 9 bases match TRBD1. This CDR3 contains 15 residues. V shed 4 bases, J shed 5 bases, and the junction held 7 bases outside the gene matches. The germline V gene encodes CDR1 SGHNT and CDR2 YYREEE (reference sequence). In nucleotides, the CDR3 is TGTGCCAGCAGCATCGGGACAGGGAGGGACAATGAGCAGTTCTTC. This sequence encodes CASSIGTGRDNEQFF.

This rearrangement joins TRBV27 to TRBJ2-7, with 8 bases identical to TRBD1. Trimming cost V 6 bases and J 7 bases; bases outside gene matches: 17. This CDR3 has 16 amino acids. CDR1 is MNHEY, CDR2 SMNVEV, per germline (reference sequence). This chain's CDR3 is CASRASIGQGFNEQYF. Here the CDR3 DNA reads TGTGCCAGCAGAGCCTCTATAGGACAGGGTTTTAATGAGCAGTACTTC.